This T cell receptor beta chain was documented in a study of vaccination effects on CD4 cells after COVID-19. Whole-study results and caveats: The study enrolled few convalescent patients and sampled no early post-infection timepoints. Researchers report that only 1 of 255 vaccine-induced clones in healthy vaccinees cross-reacted with common cold coronaviruses.

A remark on this clone: The antigen is unknown.

Trimming took 4 bases from V and 3 from J, leaving 13 bases between them. Germline CDR1 reads LGHNT; CDR2 reads FRNRAP. The CDR3 has 15 residues. Sequencing used immunoSEQ multiplex PCR; TCRdb keeps in-frame clones, though not all of them. The table has tens of thousands of clones, approximately 76% seen once; the top ten hold 2.5% to 3%. Antigen-specific CD4+ T cells were expanded (with viral peptide pools) by the ViraFEST assay ahead of sequencing. When around 10 days of culture had elapsed, CD4+ T cells were isolated. Neither prior SARS-CoV-2 infection nor positive nucleocapsid antibodies were present in the vaccine recipients. A few million PBMC were placed in each well, which was supplemented with roughly 9.1 IU/ml IL-2 and approximately 9.2 ug/ml peptides. On days 3 and 7, fresh IL-2 medium replaced half the medium.

The specimen was CD4+ T cells from PBMCs cultured with HCoV-NL63 spike peptides, collected before COVID-19 vaccination. The TCR sequence derives from a human donor who received a COVID-19 vaccine. The V call is TRBV12-5, the J call TRBJ1-3; D ambiguous. The CDR3 loop reads CASGSGQQRGNTIYF. The CDR3 coding sequence is TGTGCTAGTGGTTCCGGCCAACAGCGTGGAAACACCATATATTTT. Full variable domain (outside the CDR3, taken from reference TRBV12-5 and TRBJ1-3): DARVTQTPRHKVTEMGQEVTMRCQPILGHNTVFWYRQTMMQGLELLAYFRNRAPLDDSGMPKDRFSAEMPDATLATLKIQPSEPRDSAVYFCASGSGQQRGNTIYFGEGSWLTVV.